This TCR beta chain was observed in a study of blood T cells in healthy people across ages. Primed by a sample-barcoded 5' primer and a J-beta primer mix, a second PCR proceeded for roughly 6 to 12 cycles. Each cDNA molecule was tagged by a template-switch adaptor that had 12 random nucleotides. Per-sample output comprised a minimum of 3 million paired-end reads containing CDR3. TCRdb fed the 5' RACE reads into MiXCR, producing one record per CDR3 protein. Here the sample spans about 1,400,000 distinct CDR3 sequences, 35% to 45% being singletons. The CDR3 runs to 14 residues. The germline V and J ends were trimmed by 3 bases and 0 bases, with 12 bases remaining between them. Germline V gives CDR1 DFQATT, CDR2 SNEGSKA (reference sequence). This clonotype was seen only a few times.

The sequenced sample consisted of blood. The chain links TRBV20-1 to TRBJ2-7; no clear D. This clonotype was sampled from a woman between 18 and 29 years old in good health. CDR3 DNA sequence: TGCAGTGCTAGGTCGCCCCTCAGCTCCTACGAGCAGTACTTC. It is translated as CSARSPLSSYEQYF.